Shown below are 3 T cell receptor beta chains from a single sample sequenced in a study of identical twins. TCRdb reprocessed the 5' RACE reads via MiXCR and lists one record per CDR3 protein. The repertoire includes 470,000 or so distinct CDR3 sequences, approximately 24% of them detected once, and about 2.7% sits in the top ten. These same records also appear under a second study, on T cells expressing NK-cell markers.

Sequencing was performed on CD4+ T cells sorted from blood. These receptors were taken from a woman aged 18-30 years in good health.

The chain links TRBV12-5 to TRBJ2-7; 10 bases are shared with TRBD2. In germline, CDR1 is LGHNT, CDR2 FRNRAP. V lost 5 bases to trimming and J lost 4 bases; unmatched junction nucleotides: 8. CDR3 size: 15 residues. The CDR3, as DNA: TGTGCTAGTGGTCAATCTAGCGGGGGACCTTACGAGCAGTACTTC. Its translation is CASGQSSGGPYEQYF.

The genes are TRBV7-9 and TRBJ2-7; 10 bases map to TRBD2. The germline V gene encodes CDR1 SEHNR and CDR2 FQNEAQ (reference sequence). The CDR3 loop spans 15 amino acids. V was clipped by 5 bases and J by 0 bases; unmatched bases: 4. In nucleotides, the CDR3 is TGTGCCAGCAGCCTCCAGCGGGGGGGCTCCTACGAGCAGTACTTC. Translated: CASSLQRGGSYEQYF.

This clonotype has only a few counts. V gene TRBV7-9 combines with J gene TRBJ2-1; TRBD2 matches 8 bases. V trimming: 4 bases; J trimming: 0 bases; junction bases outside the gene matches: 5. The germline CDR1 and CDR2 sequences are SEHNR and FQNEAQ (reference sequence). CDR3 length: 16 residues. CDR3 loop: CASSSIAGSSYNEQFF. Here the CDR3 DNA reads TGTGCCAGCAGCTCAATAGCGGGGAGCTCCTACAATGAGCAGTTCTTC.